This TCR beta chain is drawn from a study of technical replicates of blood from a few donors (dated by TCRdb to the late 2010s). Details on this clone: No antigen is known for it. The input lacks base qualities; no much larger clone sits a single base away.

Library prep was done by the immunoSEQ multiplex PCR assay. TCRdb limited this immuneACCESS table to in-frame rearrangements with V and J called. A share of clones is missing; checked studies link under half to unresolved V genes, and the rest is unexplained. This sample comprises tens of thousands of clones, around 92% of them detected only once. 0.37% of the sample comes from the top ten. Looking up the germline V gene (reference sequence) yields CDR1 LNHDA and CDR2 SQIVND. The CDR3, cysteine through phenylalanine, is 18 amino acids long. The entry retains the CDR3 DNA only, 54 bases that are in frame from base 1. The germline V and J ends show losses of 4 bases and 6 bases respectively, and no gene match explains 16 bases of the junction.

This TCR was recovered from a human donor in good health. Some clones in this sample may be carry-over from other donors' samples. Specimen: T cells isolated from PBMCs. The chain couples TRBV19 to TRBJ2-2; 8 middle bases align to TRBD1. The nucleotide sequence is TGTGCCAGTAGTACAGCAGATGACAGGGGTGGTGATTCCGGGGAGCTGTTTTTT. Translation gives CASSTADDRGGDSGELFF.